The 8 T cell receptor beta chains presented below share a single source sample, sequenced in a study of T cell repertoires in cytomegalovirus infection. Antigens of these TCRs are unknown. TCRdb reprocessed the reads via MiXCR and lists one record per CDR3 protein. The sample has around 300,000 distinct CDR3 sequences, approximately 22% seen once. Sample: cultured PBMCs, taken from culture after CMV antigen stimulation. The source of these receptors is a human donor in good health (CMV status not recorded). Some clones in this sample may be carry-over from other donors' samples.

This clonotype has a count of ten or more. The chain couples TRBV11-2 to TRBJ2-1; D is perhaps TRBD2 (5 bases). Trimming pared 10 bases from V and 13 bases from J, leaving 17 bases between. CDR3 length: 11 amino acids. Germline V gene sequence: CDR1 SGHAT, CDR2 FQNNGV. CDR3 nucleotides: TGTGCCACCCAAGGCGGGCCCCGCCAGTTCTTC. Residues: CATQGGPRQFF.

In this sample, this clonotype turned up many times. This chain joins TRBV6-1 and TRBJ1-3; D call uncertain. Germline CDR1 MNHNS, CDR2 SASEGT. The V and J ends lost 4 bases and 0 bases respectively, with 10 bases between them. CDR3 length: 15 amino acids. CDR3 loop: CASSVENYSGNTIYF. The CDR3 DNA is TGTGCCAGCAGTGTAGAGAACTACTCTGGAAACACCATATATTTT.

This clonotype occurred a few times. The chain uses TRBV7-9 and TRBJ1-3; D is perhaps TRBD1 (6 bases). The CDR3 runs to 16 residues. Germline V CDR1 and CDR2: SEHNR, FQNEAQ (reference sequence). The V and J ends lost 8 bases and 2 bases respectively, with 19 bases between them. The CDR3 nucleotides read TGTGCCAGCGAGTTAGGGCCCCAGGGGACTGGAAACACCATATATTTT. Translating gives CASELGPQGTGNTIYF.

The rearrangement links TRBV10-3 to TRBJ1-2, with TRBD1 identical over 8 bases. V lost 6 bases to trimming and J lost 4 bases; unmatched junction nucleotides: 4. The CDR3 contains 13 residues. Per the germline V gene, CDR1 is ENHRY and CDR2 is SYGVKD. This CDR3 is CAIRDTGGYGYTF. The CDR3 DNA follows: TGTGCCATCAGGGATACAGGGGGCTATGGCTACACCTTC.

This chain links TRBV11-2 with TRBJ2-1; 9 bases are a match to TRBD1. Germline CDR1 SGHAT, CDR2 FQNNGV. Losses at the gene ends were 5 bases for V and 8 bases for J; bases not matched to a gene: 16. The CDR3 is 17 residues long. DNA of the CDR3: TGTGCCAGCAGCCATGGACAGGGGTTTGTGCGAAGGGATGAGCAGTTCTTC. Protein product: CASSHGQGFVRRDEQFF.

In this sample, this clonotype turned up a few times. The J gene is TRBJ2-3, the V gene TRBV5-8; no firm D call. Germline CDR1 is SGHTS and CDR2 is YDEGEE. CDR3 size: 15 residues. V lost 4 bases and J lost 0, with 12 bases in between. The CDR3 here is CASSPRTRSTDTQYF. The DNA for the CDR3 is TGTGCCAGCAGCCCAAGGACGCGGAGCACAGATACGCAGTATTTT. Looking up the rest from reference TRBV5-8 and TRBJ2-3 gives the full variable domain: EAGVTQSPTHLIKTRGQQATLRCSPISGHTSVYWYQQALGLGLQFLLWYDEGEERNRGNFPPRFSGRQFPNYSSELNVNALELEDSALYLCASSPRTRSTDTQYFGPGTRLTVL.

In DNA, the CDR3 is TGTGCCAGCAGCCAAGATTTCTTCCGGTATCCGAACACCGGGGAGCTGTTTTTT. Its protein product is CASSQDFFRYPNTGELFF. The chain recombines TRBV14 with TRBJ2-2; D is undetermined. Germline CDR1 and CDR2: SGHDN and FVKESK. CDR3 size: 18 residues. The germline V and J ends were trimmed by 0 bases and 0 bases, with 14 bases remaining between them.

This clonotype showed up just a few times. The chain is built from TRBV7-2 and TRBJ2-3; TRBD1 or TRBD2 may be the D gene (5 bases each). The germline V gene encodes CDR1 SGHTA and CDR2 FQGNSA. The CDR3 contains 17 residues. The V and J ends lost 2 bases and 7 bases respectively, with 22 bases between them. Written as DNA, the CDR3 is TGTGCCAGCAGCTTAATGGCTGGCGGAGTGGGGGTTAATACGCAGTATTTT. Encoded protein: CASSLMAGGVGVNTQYF.